The T cell receptor (beta chain) described here comes from a study of shared clonotypes between healthy human individuals. V gave up 2 bases and J gave up 4 bases, with 8 bases separating them. Per germline, CDR1 MDHEN and CDR2 SYDVKM. The length of the CDR3 is 13 residues. Terminally differentiated effector memory CD45RA+ cells were left out of the naive CD8 fraction, which was CD45RO-negative and positively selected for CCR7. Libraries were prepared by immunoSEQ multiplex PCR; TCRdb keeps only in-frame clonotypes and omits some of them. This table holds approximately 600,000 clones, around 95% found once.

The rearrangement links TRBV28 to TRBJ1-1; the D is unclear. The TCR originated in a woman aged 30 to 39 in good health. Sequenced sample: naive CD8+ T cells sorted from blood. This CDR3 reads CASSLNTPTEAFF. In nucleotides, the CDR3 is TGTGCCAGCAGTTTAAACACTCCCACTGAAGCTTTCTTT. Complete variable domain (other parts from reference TRBV28 and TRBJ1-1): DVKVTQSSRYLVKRTGEKVFLECVQDMDHENMFWYRQDPGLGLRLIYFSYDVKMKEKGDIPEGYSVSREKKERFSLILESASTNQTSMYLCASSLNTPTEAFFGQGTRLTVV.